These 15 T cell receptor beta chains originate from one sample sequenced in a study of blood T cell repertoires in COVID-19. Generated by immunoSEQ multiplex PCR, the TCRdb table keeps only in-frame clones and is missing some. The profile shows over 200,000 clones, about four fifths of them singletons. The sample was peripheral blood. The source is a middle-aged woman with active or convalescent COVID-19.

V is TRBV6-5 and J is TRBJ1-3; a weak D match, TRBD1 (5 bases). Germline V gene data show CDR1 as MNHEY and CDR2 as SVGAGI. V was cut by 2 bases and J by 6 bases, with 14 bases left in between. CDR3 size: 15 residues. The CDR3 DNA is TGTGCCAGCAGTTACGCGGGGGAAGGCCTAAACACCATATATTTT. It specifies CASSYAGEGLNTIYF.

Only a few counts were recorded for this clone. The chain couples TRBV7-3 to TRBJ1-1; 10 nucleotides match TRBD1. The CDR3 sequence is 15 residues long. With 7 bases clipped from V and 4 bases from J, the junction kept 9 bases outside the gene matches. Germline V gives CDR1 SGHTA, CDR2 FQGTGA. This CDR3 reads CASTPGQGSITEAFF. In nucleotides, the CDR3 is TGTGCCAGCACACCGGGACAGGGGAGTATCACTGAAGCTTTCTTT.

This clone has more than one count but fewer than ten. The genes are TRBV30 and TRBJ2-7, with 10 bases matching TRBD2. The CDR3 contains 16 residues. Germline values: CDR1 GTSNPN, CDR2 SVGIG (reference sequence). The ends lost 1 base at V and 4 bases at J; junction bases unmatched: 10. The CDR3 bases are TGTGCCTGGAGTGGTGTCCAGCGGGGGGGTAGATACGAGCAGTACTTC. It is translated as CAWSGVQRGGRYEQYF.

The chain couples TRBV19 to TRBJ1-5; 8 bases align to TRBD1. Unmatched junction bases numbered 2, after V lost 3 bases and J lost 1 base. The CDR3 sequence is 15 residues long. Germline CDR1 is LNHDA and CDR2 is SQIVND (reference sequence). CDR3 sequence (DNA): TGTGCCAGTAGTATTGACAGGGGAAGCAATCAGCCCCAGCATTTT. Translated, it gives CASSIDRGSNQPQHF.

This clone was seen only a few times. This chain joins TRBV6-6 and TRBJ2-1; 8 nucleotides line up with TRBD1. CDR3 length equals 16 residues. Germline lookup yields CDR1 MNHNY and CDR2 SVGAGI (reference sequence). V lost 6 bases to trimming and J lost 4 bases; unmatched junction nucleotides: 11. In nucleotides, the CDR3 is TGTGCCAGCAGGAACACAGGGGGTAGGGCGTACAATGAGCAGTTCTTC. Translating gives CASRNTGGRAYNEQFF.

This clone was found many times. The chain joins TRBV19 to TRBJ2-7, with TRBD1 identical over 9 bases. The germline V gene has CDR1 LNHDA and CDR2 SQIVND (reference sequence). The CDR3 sequence is 13 residues long. The trim removed 10 bases at V and 3 bases at J, leaving 7 bases unmatched. This CDR3 reads CATQGQGFYEQYF. The CDR3 coding sequence is TGTGCCACCCAAGGACAGGGGTTCTACGAGCAGTACTTC. Based on the CDR3 plus reference TRBV19 and TRBJ2-7, the full variable domain is DGGITQSPKYLFRKEGQNVTLSCEQNLNHDAMYWYRQDPGQGLRLIYYSQIVNDFQKGDIAEGYSVSREKKESFPLTVTSAQKNPTAFYLCATQGQGFYEQYFGPGTRLTVT.

The CDR3: CASALPRVPSPVNTEAFF. CDR3 nucleotide sequence: TGTGCCAGCGCCCTTCCCCGGGTTCCTTCCCCAGTGAACACTGAAGCTTTCTTT. The chain recombines TRBV3-1 (or the pseudogene TRBV3-2) with TRBJ1-1, with D hard to call. V was cut by 8 bases and J by 0 bases, with 25 bases left in between. The CDR3 extends over 18 amino acids. Germline values: CDR1 LGHDT, CDR2 YNNKEL (reference sequence).

This clone was recorded only once. The gene calls are TRBV7-2 and TRBJ2-1, with no clear D. The germline gives CDR1 SGHTA, CDR2 FQGNSA. With 3 bases removed from V and 0 bases from J, the gap between germline ends came to 6 bases. The CDR3 length is 14 residues. This CDR3 reads CASSLALSYNEQFF. CDR3 sequence (DNA): TGTGCCAGCAGCTTGGCTCTCTCCTACAATGAGCAGTTCTTC.

The chain recombines TRBV19 with TRBJ1-5; TRBD1 might be the D (5 bases). Trimming removed 1 base at V and 7 bases at J, with 14 bases between. The CDR3 runs 15 residues. CDR1 is LNHDA and CDR2 is SQIVND in the germline V gene (reference sequence). CDR3 bases: TGTGCCAGTAGTATAGGCCAGGGAAATTGGCAGCCCCAGCATTTT. Residues: CASSIGQGNWQPQHF.

This chain connects TRBV4-2 to TRBJ2-7, with 8 bases identical to TRBD1. The CDR3 has 20 residues. Trimming at V came to 3 bases and at J to 2 bases, leaving 21 bases not matched to a gene. Per the germline V gene, CDR1 is LGHNA and CDR2 is YNFKEQ. The CDR3 region has the DNA TGTGCCAGCAGCCAGCAGCCCGCTAGGCGATCGCAGGGGGCCCCCTACGAGCAGTACTTC. Translating gives CASSQQPARRSQGAPYEQYF.

The gene calls are TRBV28 and TRBJ2-2; possible D gene TRBD1, 5 bases. Trimming pared 3 bases from V and 6 bases from J, leaving 11 bases between. Looked up from germline, CDR1 is MDHEN and CDR2 is SYDVKM. This CDR3 comprises 14 residues. The CDR3 sequence: CASSFGALPGELFF. Written as DNA, the CDR3 is TGTGCCAGCAGTTTTGGGGCCCTACCCGGGGAGCTGTTTTTT.

J is TRBJ1-1 and V is TRBV11-3; unclear D gene. V was shortened by 3 bases and J by 0 bases, with 11 bases between the two germline ends. There are 15 residues in the CDR3. Germline V gene lookup returns CDR1 SGHNT and CDR2 YENEEA. As DNA, the CDR3 is TGTGCCAGCAGCTTTGGAACAGACATGAACACTGAAGCTTTCTTT. Its protein is CASSFGTDMNTEAFF.

The rearrangement links TRBV30 to TRBJ2-5; 7 nucleotides match TRBD2. The CDR3 covers 14 residues. V was pared by 0 bases and J by 3 bases, with 4 bases of the junction left unmatched. The germline V gene has CDR1 GTSNPN and CDR2 SVGIG (reference sequence). The CDR3 DNA reads as TGTGCCTGGAGTGTACGACTAGCTAAAGAGACCCAGTACTTC. This gives the protein CAWSVRLAKETQYF.

The V and J genes are TRBV2 and TRBJ2-7, with 7 bases aligning to TRBD1. This CDR3 spans 12 amino acids. Losses at the gene ends were 4 bases for V and 5 bases for J; bases not matched to a gene: 2. Germline assignment: CDR1 SNHLY and CDR2 FYNNEI. The CDR3 DNA sequence: TGTGCCAGCAGTGGGGACAGTCACGAGCAGTACTTC. Translation gives CASSGDSHEQYF.

The chain carries TRBV30 and TRBJ2-1; 14 nucleotides match TRBD2. Per germline, CDR1 GTSNPN and CDR2 SVGIG (reference sequence). This CDR3 is built from 16 residues. Trimming removed 3 bases from V and 9 bases from J; junction bases left unmatched: 10. CDR3 nucleotide sequence: TGTGCCTGGAGCAAGGGACTAGCGGGGGATTACGGTGAGCAGTTCTTC. Translation: CAWSKGLAGDYGEQFF.